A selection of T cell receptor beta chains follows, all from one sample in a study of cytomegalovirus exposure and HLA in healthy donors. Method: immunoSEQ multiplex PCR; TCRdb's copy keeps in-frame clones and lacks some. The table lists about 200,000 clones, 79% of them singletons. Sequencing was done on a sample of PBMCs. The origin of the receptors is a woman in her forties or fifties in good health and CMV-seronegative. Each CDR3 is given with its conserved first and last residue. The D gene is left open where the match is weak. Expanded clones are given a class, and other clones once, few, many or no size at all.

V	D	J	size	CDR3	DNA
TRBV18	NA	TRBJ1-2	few	CASSPGTNYGYTF	TGTGCCAGCTCACCAGGTACAAACTATGGCTACACCTTC
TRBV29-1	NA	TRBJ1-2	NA	CSVGENGYTF	TGCAGCGTTGGCGAGAATGGCTACACCTTC
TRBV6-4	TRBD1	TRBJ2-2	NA	CASSETGAVNTGELFF	TGTGCCAGCAGTGAGACAGGGGCCGTGAACACCGGGGAGCTGTTTTTT
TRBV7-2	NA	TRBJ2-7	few	CASSSHRYEQYF	TGTGCCAGCAGCTCTCACAGATACGAGCAGTACTTC
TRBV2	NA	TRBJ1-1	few	CASRTGRRVAEAFF	TGTGCCAGCAGGACTGGGAGGAGGGTGGCTGAAGCTTTCTTT
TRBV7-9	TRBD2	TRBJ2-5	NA	CASSSVRGGATETQYF	TGTGCCAGCAGCTCTGTTCGGGGGGGGGCCACAGAGACCCAGTACTTC
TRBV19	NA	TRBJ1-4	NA	CASRAGFSATNEKLFF	TGTGCCAGTAGGGCAGGTTTCTCAGCAACTAATGAAAAACTGTTTTTT
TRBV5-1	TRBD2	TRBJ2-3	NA	CASSFSGGAGDTQYF	TGCGCCAGCAGCTTCAGCGGGGGGGCGGGAGATACGCAGTATTTT
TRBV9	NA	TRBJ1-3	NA	CASSPRTAPNSGNTIYF	TGTGCCAGCAGCCCCCGGACAGCCCCAAACTCTGGAAACACCATATATTTT
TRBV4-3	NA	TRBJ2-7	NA	CASSQEGVLTSESEQYF	TGCGCCAGCAGCCAAGAAGGGGTTTTGACTTCGGAATCCGAGCAGTACTTC
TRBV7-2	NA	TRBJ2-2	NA	CASSSRASGLPTGELFF	TGTGCCAGCAGCTCCCGGGCCAGCGGGCTACCCACCGGGGAGCTGTTTTTT
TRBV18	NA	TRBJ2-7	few	CASSSDGGNYEQYF	TGTGCCAGCTCCTCCGATGGAGGGAACTACGAGCAGTACTTC
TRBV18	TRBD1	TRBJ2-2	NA	CASSTTGVETGELFF	TGTGCCAGCTCAACCACAGGGGTAGAGACCGGGGAGCTGTTTTTT
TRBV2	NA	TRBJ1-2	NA	CASRVTGRGYTF	TGTGCCAGCAGAGTGACAGGCAGGGGCTACACCTTC
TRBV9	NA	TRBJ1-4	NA	CASSVAGLPNEKLFF	TGTGCCAGCAGCGTAGCGGGGTTACCAAATGAAAAACTGTTTTTT
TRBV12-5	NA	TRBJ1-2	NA	CASGLRGVGYTF	TGTGCTAGTGGTTTGCGGGGTGTCGGCTACACCTTC
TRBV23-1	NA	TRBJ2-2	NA	CASRPGFGELFF	TGCGCCAGCAGACCGGGGTTCGGGGAGCTGTTTTTT
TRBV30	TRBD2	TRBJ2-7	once	CAWSTSGSYEQYF	TGTGCCTGGAGTACAAGCGGGAGTTACGAGCAGTACTTC
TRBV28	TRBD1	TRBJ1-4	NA	CAIGGTWGTVPNGLFF	TGTGCCATCGGGGGAACCTGGGGGACAGTCCCTAACGGGCTGTTTTTT
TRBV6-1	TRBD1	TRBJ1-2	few	CASTEDRAVNYGYTF	TGTGCCAGCACTGAGGACAGGGCCGTAAACTATGGCTACACCTTC
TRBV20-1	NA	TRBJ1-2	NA	CSASVGAGYTF	TGCAGTGCTAGTGTCGGAGCCGGCTACACCTTC
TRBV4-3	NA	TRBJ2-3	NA	CASSQVEGGGTDTQYF	TGCGCCAGCAGCCAAGTGGAGGGAGGTGGCACAGATACGCAGTATTTT
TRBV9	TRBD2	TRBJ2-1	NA	CASSVASGVYNEQFF	TGTGCCAGCAGCGTAGCTAGCGGGGTCTACAATGAGCAGTTCTTC
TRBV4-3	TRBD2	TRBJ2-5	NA	CASSQDSASGRGETQYF	TGCGCCAGCAGCCAAGATTCGGCTAGCGGGAGAGGAGAGACCCAGTACTTC
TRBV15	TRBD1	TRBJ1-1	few	CATSRGLKVPTGGYRAFF	TGTGCCACCAGCAGAGGGTTAAAGGTCCCGACAGGGGGTTATCGGGCTTTCTTT
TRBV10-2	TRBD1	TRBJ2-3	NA	CASRLQGATDTQYF	TGCGCCAGTCGGCTACAGGGGGCAACAGATACGCAGTATTTT